The 20 T cell receptor beta chains listed next were all sequenced from one sample in a study of blood T cell repertoires in COVID-19. Produced via immunoSEQ multiplex PCR; TCRdb's table is partial and in-frame only. The table records some 530,000 clones, about 85% of them present only once. The sample taken for sequencing was PBMCs or T cells enriched from blood (not recorded which). These TCRs come from a woman aged 55 to 70 who had recovered from COVID-19.

This clone has only one observation. The chain links TRBV7-2 to TRBJ2-1, with a weak D call TRBD2 (6 bases). Between the trimmed V and J ends, which lost 4 bases and 8 bases, there was a span of 12 bases. The CDR3 length is 13 residues. CDR1 is SGHTA, CDR2 FQGNSA, per germline. The CDR3 loop reads CASSSSGVHEQFF. DNA for the CDR3: TGTGCCAGCAGCTCATCGGGGGTCCATGAGCAGTTCTTC.

The chain couples TRBV7-2 to TRBJ1-5; 7 bases agree with TRBD1. Germline V gene data show CDR1 as SGHTA and CDR2 as FQGNSA. The CDR3 contains 14 residues. The V and J ends lost 5 bases and 5 bases, in that order; junction bases with no gene match: 6. The CDR3 coding sequence is TGTGCCAGCAGCCCCCGACAGGGAGATCAGCCCCAGCATTTT. Encoded protein: CASSPRQGDQPQHF.

This chain connects TRBV13 to TRBJ2-1; TRBD1 matches 7 bases. Per the germline V gene, CDR1 is PRHDT and CDR2 is FYEKMQ (reference sequence). CDR3 length: 14 amino acids. Losses at the gene ends were 8 bases for V and 10 bases for J; bases not matched to a gene: 14. As DNA, the CDR3 is TGTGCCAGCTACAATACCGGACAGGAAGGCGAGCAGTTCTTC. Translating it yields CASYNTGQEGEQFF.

Note on this clone: In the same sample, other DNA sequences code for this CDR3. This chain links TRBV2 with TRBJ1-4; D remains ambiguous. CDR1 is SNHLY and CDR2 is FYNNEI in the germline V gene. The CDR3 extends over 13 amino acids. V was trimmed by 7 bases and J by 4 bases, leaving 10 bases between them. CDR3 in DNA: TGTGCCAGCACTGGGCGGGGTAATGAAAAACTGTTTTTT. Translated, it gives CASTGRGNEKLFF.

The chain employs TRBV20-1 and TRBJ2-5, with 7 bases lining up with TRBD1. V lost 3 bases to trimming and J lost 4 bases; unmatched junction nucleotides: 14. Looked up from germline, CDR1 is DFQATT and CDR2 is SNEGSKA (reference sequence). The CDR3 covers 16 residues. CDR3 sequence reads: CSASTLGGPSGETQYF. In DNA form, the CDR3 reads TGCAGTGCTAGTACGTTAGGGGGCCCCTCGGGAGAGACCCAGTACTTC.

CDR3 sequence reads: CASSPLAGGPADTQYF. CDR3 bases: TGTGCCAGCTCACCCTTAGCGGGGGGGCCAGCAGATACGCAGTATTTT. The V gene is TRBV18, the J gene TRBJ2-3; 11 nucleotides match TRBD2. Trimming removed 3 bases from V and 4 bases from J; junction bases left unmatched: 6. Germline CDR1 reads KGHSH; CDR2 reads LQKENI. This CDR3 comprises 16 residues.

The chain couples TRBV3-1 (or the pseudogene TRBV3-2) to TRBJ1-3; no definite D call. The CDR3 loop spans 14 amino acids. Trimming left V 4 bases short and J 2 bases short, with 9 bases between. Germline CDR1 LGHDT, CDR2 YNNKEL (reference sequence). CDR3 sequence: CASSPMGAGNTIYF. The CDR3 bases are TGTGCCAGCAGCCCTATGGGAGCTGGAAACACCATATATTTT.

The chain has TRBV10-1 and TRBJ2-7, with 7 bases identical to TRBD1. CDR3 size: 14 residues. After removal of 2 bases from V and 2 bases from J, the junction contained 3 bases not matched to a gene. CDR1 is WNHNN and CDR2 is SYGVQD in the germline V gene (reference sequence). The CDR3 bases are TGCGCCAGCAGTGAGGCCGACAGGGCCTACGAGCAGTACTTC. Residues: CASSEADRAYEQYF.

This clone was observed a handful of times. The chain carries TRBV6-2 or TRBV6-3 and TRBJ1-6; 8 nucleotides match TRBD1. Germline-derived CDR1 and CDR2 are MNHEY and SVGEGT. The CDR3 consists of 14 residues. The V segment lost 3 bases and the J segment 9 bases; nucleotides outside the gene matches: 4. The CDR3 DNA follows: TGTGCCAGCAGTTATGACAGGGGTTTTTCACCCCTCCACTTT. Its protein is CASSYDRGFSPLHF.

The J gene is TRBJ2-4, the V gene TRBV9; 9 bases map to TRBD1. This CDR3 has 14 amino acids. V was pared by 4 bases and J by 5 bases, with 4 bases of the junction left unmatched. CDR1 is SGDLS, CDR2 YYNGEE, per germline. The CDR3 sequence is CASSPRTGENIQYF. CDR3 nucleotide sequence: TGTGCCAGCAGCCCCCGGACAGGGGAAAACATTCAGTACTTC.

The chain has TRBV18 and TRBJ2-6, with TRBD1 matching over 10 bases. Germline V gives CDR1 KGHSH, CDR2 LQKENI. V was pared by 3 bases and J by 1 base, with 9 bases of the junction left unmatched. The CDR3 covers 19 residues. The CDR3 sequence is CASSPLPGQGLSGANVLTF. The CDR3 nucleotides are TGTGCCAGCTCACCCTTACCGGGACAGGGGTTATCTGGGGCCAACGTCCTGACTTTC.

This clone was found a few times. The chain combines TRBV6-4 with TRBJ1-6; no clear D. There are 15 residues in the CDR3. The germline V and J ends were trimmed by 0 bases and 9 bases, with 12 bases remaining between them. Germline CDR1 and CDR2: MRHNA and SNTAGT. This chain's CDR3 is CASSDSAGVGSPLHF. The CDR3 DNA reads as TGTGCCAGCAGTGACTCGGCGGGTGTCGGTTCACCCCTCCACTTT.

The chain recombines TRBV2 with TRBJ1-1; D is possibly TRBD1 (5 bases). Per the germline V gene, CDR1 is SNHLY and CDR2 is FYNNEI. Trimming shortened V by 4 bases and J by 7 bases, and 16 bases separated the two germline ends. The CDR3 has 14 amino acids. The CDR3 coding sequence is TGTGCCAGCAGTGGGGATCGGGGGACCGGTGAAGCTTTCTTT. It yields the protein CASSGDRGTGEAFF.

V gene TRBV5-4 combines with J gene TRBJ2-7, with 8 bases fitting TRBD1. V gave up 4 bases and J gave up 5 bases; unmatched junction bases: 8. The length of the CDR3 is 14 residues. The germline CDR1 and CDR2 sequences are SGHNT and YYREEE (reference sequence). The CDR3 bases are TGTGCCAGCAGCCAAGGACAGGGTCAAAACGAGCAGTACTTC. It yields the protein CASSQGQGQNEQYF.

The genes are TRBV19 and TRBJ2-3, with TRBD1 as a possible D gene (5 bases). V lost 1 base and J 6 bases, leaving 11 bases between the germline ends. Germline V gives CDR1 LNHDA, CDR2 SQIVND (reference sequence). There are 14 residues in the CDR3. The CDR3 loop is CASSIAGPSDTQYF. The CDR3 DNA reads as TGTGCCAGTAGTATAGCAGGGCCCTCGGATACGCAGTATTTT.

V is TRBV6-1 and J is TRBJ2-7; D perhaps matches TRBD2 (7 bases). The CDR3 is made up of 15 amino acids. With 3 bases removed from V and 5 bases from J, the gap between germline ends came to 17 bases. Germline V CDR1 and CDR2: MNHNS, SASEGT. DNA for the CDR3: TGTGCCAGCAGTGATCCCTTGGGGGGGCGCGACGAGCAGTACGTC. Translated: CASSDPLGGRDEQYV.

V and J are TRBV6-5 and TRBJ1-1; a weak D match, TRBD1 (6 bases). The length of the CDR3 is 14 residues. V was pared by 2 bases and J by 4 bases, with 11 bases between. In germline, CDR1 is MNHEY, CDR2 SVGAGI. In DNA, the CDR3 is TGTGCCAGCAGTTACGGACAGCGAGGCACTGAAGCTTTCTTT. The encoded protein is CASSYGQRGTEAFF.

The chain carries TRBV24-1 and TRBJ2-3, with 9 bases fitting TRBD1. Germline lookup yields CDR1 KGHDR and CDR2 SFDVKD. The CDR3 totals 16 residues. V gave up 5 bases and J gave up 5 bases; unmatched junction bases: 10. The CDR3 DNA is TGTGCCACCAGTGCCCCAGGGACAGGGAGTCAAGATACGCAGTATTTT. Its protein product is CATSAPGTGSQDTQYF.

The chain carries TRBV7-2 and TRBJ2-5, with D possibly being TRBD2 (7 bases). CDR1 is SGHTA, CDR2 FQGNSA, per germline. CDR3 length: 15 residues. Trimming left V 1 base short and J 5 bases short, with 14 bases between. CDR3 nucleotide sequence: TGTGCCAGCAGCTTAGGTCGGGGAGGGGGTGAGACCCAGTACTTC. It encodes CASSLGRGGGETQYF.

This chain links TRBV10-3 with TRBJ2-2; TRBD1 aligns across 7 bases. Unmatched junction bases numbered 10, after V lost 6 bases and J lost 6 bases. The CDR3 consists of 15 residues. Germline assignment: CDR1 ENHRY and CDR2 SYGVKD. Written as DNA, the CDR3 is TGTGCCATCAGCGAAACAGGGGTTGGAGCCGGGGAGCTGTTTTTT. Residues: CAISETGVGAGELFF.